Only one count was recorded for the clone carrying this TCR beta chain. Its antigen is undetermined. These data belong to a study of cytomegalovirus exposure and HLA in healthy donors. Regarding the study as a whole: Within the 130 or so validation repertoires, first-cohort TCR clusters tended to co-occur, according to a later analysis.

Repertoires were generated with immunoSEQ multiplex PCR, while TCRdb's copy carries only in-frame clones and drops some. The sample consists of some 69,000 clones, nearly 96% of them appearing once. The trim removed 1 base at V and 6 bases at J, leaving 11 bases unmatched. Germline CDR1 reads SGHDT; CDR2 reads YYEEEE. CDR3 length: 16 amino acids. The source material was PBMCs. This chain joins TRBV5-6 and TRBJ2-7, with 9 bases lining up with TRBD2. The TCR comes from a woman aged 18-29 years in good health and CMV-seropositive. CDR3 bases: TGTGCCAGCAGCTTGAGTGGCCTAGCGGGATGGAGCGAGCAGTACTTC. Translated, it gives CASSLSGLAGWSEQYF.